One and the same sample provided the 9 T cell receptor beta chains below, sequenced in a study of blood T cell repertoires in COVID-19. Generated by immunoSEQ multiplex PCR, the TCRdb table keeps only in-frame clones and is missing some. The table has fewer than 300,000 clones, roughly four fifths seen once. Source material: peripheral blood. Source of these receptors: a woman aged 50 to 60 who had recovered from COVID-19.

The V gene is TRBV30, the J gene TRBJ1-1; 11 bases fit TRBD1. Looked up from germline, CDR1 is GTSNPN and CDR2 is SVGIG (reference sequence). This CDR3 comprises 16 residues. V shed 4 bases and J 1 base; nucleotides not matched to a gene: 8. The CDR3 DNA sequence: TGTGCCTGGATTCTCGGACAGGGGGCTCGGAACACTGAAGCTTTCTTT. Its protein is CAWILGQGARNTEAFF.

The J gene is TRBJ2-1, the V gene TRBV7-2, with 9 positions matching TRBD1. This CDR3 is built from 15 residues. The trim removed 1 base at V and 6 bases at J, leaving 4 bases unmatched. Germline CDR1 SGHTA, CDR2 FQGNSA. The CDR3 is CASSLGGQGSNEQFF. The CDR3 nucleotides are TGTGCCAGCAGCTTAGGGGGACAGGGCTCCAATGAGCAGTTCTTC.

In this sample, this clone turned up a few times. The rearrangement links TRBV29-1 to TRBJ1-5, with TRBD1 matching 7 bases. The ends lost 7 bases at V and 4 bases at J; junction bases unmatched: 7. The germline gives CDR1 SQVTM, CDR2 ANQGSEA. The CDR3 is made up of 13 amino acids. CDR3 nucleotide sequence: TGCAGCGCTATGGGACAGCCTAATCAGCCCCAGCATTTT. Protein sequence: CSAMGQPNQPQHF. Together with reference TRBV29-1 and TRBJ1-5, the CDR3 gives the full variable domain: SAVISQKPSRDICQRGTSLTIQCQVDSQVTMMFWYRQQPGQSLTLIATANQGSEATYESGFVIDKFPISRPNLTFSTLTVSNMSPEDSSIYLCSAMGQPNQPQHFGDGTRLSIL.

The chain uses TRBV27 and TRBJ1-2; 9 positions agree with TRBD1. The V gene's germline CDR1 is MNHEY and CDR2 SMNVEV (reference sequence). V dropped 5 bases and J dropped 7; count of bases not matched to a gene: 5. This CDR3 contains 13 residues. CDR3 sequence (DNA): TGTGCCAGCAGTCCACAGGGGGCGAGTGGCTACACCTTC. Its translation is CASSPQGASGYTF.

This sequence joins TRBV5-4 and TRBJ2-5; 15 nucleotides agree with TRBD2. The germline V gene has CDR1 SGHNT and CDR2 YYREEE (reference sequence). Germline trimming cut 4 bases from V and 5 bases from J; bases unmatched to any gene: 12. There are 18 residues in the CDR3. DNA for the CDR3: TGTGCCAGCAGCGTGGGGAGATGGACTAGCGGGAGGGAGGAGACCCAGTACTTC. Protein sequence: CASSVGRWTSGREETQYF.

This chain links TRBV5-1 with TRBJ2-5; 7 bases agree with TRBD2. J gave up 2 bases and V 3 bases, and 10 bases lay outside the gene matches. The CDR3 extends over 16 amino acids. CDR1 and CDR2 (germline): SGHRS, YFSETQ. CDR3 sequence reads: CASSSTGTTLQETQYF. The CDR3 DNA reads as TGCGCCAGCAGCTCAACCGGGACTACGCTACAAGAGACCCAGTACTTC.

This chain uses TRBV2 with TRBJ1-5, with TRBD1 identical over 9 bases. From germline, CDR1 is SNHLY and CDR2 FYNNEI. J was trimmed by 2 bases and V by 1 base; bases with no gene match: 12. The CDR3 totals 19 residues. DNA of the CDR3: TGTGCCAGCAGTGAAGGGGGGACAGGGACCCTCTTGGGCAATCAGCCCCAGCATTTT. Translation gives CASSEGGTGTLLGNQPQHF. The full variable domain, rest sourced from reference TRBV2 and TRBJ1-5, is EPEVTQTPSHQVTQMGQEVILRCVPISNHLYFYWYRQILGQKVEFLVSFYNNEISEKSEIFDDQFSVERPDGSNFTLKIRSTKLEDSAMYFCASSEGGTGTLLGNQPQHFGDGTRLSIL.

The chain has TRBV27 and TRBJ2-3; 15 bases are a match to TRBD2. V was pared by 5 bases and J by 6 bases, with 3 bases of the junction left unmatched. The germline gives CDR1 MNHEY, CDR2 SMNVEV (reference sequence). This CDR3 contains 15 residues. CDR3 amino acids: CASSHGLAGGDTQYF. The DNA for the CDR3 is TGTGCCAGCAGTCACGGACTAGCGGGGGGGGATACGCAGTATTTT.

The chain links TRBV6-6 to TRBJ2-7, with 13 bases that match TRBD2. The CDR3 extends over 17 amino acids. The V gene's germline CDR1 is MNHNY and CDR2 SVGAGI (reference sequence). V was clipped by 5 bases and J by 4 bases; unmatched bases: 11. The CDR3 DNA reads as TGTGCCAGCAGTCCCTCCTGGACTAGCGGGAGCGGGTACGAGCAGTACTTC. Protein: CASSPSWTSGSGYEQYF.